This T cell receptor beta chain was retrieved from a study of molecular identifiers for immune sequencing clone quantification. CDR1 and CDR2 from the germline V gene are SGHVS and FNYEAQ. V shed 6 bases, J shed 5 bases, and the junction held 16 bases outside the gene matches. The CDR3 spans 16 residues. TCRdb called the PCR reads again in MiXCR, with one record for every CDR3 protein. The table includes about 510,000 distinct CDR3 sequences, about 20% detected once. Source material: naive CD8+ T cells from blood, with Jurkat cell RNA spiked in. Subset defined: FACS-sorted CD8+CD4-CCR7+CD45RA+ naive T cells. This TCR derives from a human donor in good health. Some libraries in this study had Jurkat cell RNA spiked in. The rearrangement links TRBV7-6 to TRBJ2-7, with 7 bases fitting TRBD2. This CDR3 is CASSSKGLVGEDEQYF. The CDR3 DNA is TGTGCCAGCAGTTCTAAAGGACTAGTGGGGGAAGACGAGCAGTACTTC. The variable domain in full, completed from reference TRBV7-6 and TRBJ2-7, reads GAGVSQSPRYKVTKRGQDVALRCDPISGHVSLYWYRQALGQGPEFLTYFNYEAQQDKSGLPNDRFSAERPEGSISTLTIQRTEQRDSAMYRCASSSKGLVGEDEQYFGPGTRLTVT.